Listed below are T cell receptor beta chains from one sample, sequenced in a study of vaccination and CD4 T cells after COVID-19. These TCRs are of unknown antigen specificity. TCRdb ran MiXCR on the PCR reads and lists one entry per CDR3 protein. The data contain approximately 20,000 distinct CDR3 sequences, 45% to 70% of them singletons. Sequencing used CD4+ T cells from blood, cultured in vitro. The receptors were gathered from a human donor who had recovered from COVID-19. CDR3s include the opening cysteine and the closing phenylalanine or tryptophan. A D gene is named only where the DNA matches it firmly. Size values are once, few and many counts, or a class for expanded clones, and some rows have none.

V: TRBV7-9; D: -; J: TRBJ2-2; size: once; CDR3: CALPGELFF; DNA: TGTGCCCTCCCCGGGGAGCTGTTTTTT
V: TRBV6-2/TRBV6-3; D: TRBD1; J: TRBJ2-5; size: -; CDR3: CASSRRDSMTQETQYF; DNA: TGTGCCAGCAGTCGCCGGGACAGTATGACCCAAGAGACCCAGTACTTC
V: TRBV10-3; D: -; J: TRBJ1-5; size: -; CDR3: CAISEGDGYSNQPQHF; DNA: TGTGCCATCAGTGAGGGGGACGGTTATAGCAATCAGCCCCAGCATTTT
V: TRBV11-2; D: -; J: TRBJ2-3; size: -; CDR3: CASSLGGPDTQYF; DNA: TGTGCCAGCAGCTTAGGGGGTCCAGATACGCAGTATTTT
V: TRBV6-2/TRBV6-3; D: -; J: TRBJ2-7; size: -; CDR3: CASSYGTNSYEQYF; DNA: TGTGCCAGCAGTTACGGGACGAACTCCTACGAGCAGTACTTC
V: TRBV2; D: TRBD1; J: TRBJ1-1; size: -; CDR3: CASTARQGNTEAFF; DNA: TGTGCCAGCACCGCTAGACAGGGGAACACTGAAGCTTTCTTT
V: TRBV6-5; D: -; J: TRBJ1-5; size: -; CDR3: CASSYRESNQPQHF; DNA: TGTGCCAGCAGTTACAGAGAAAGCAATCAGCCCCAGCATTTT
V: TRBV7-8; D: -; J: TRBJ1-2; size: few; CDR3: CASSKRGNYGYTF; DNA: TGTGCCAGCAGTAAACGCGGTAACTATGGCTACACCTTC
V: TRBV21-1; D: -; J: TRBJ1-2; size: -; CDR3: CASSKSYNSYYGYTF; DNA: TGTGCCAGCAGCAAATCTTATAACAGCTACTATGGCTACACCTTC
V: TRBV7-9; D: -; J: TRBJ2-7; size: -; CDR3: CASSSEGSYEQYF; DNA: TGTGCCAGCAGCTCCGAGGGATCATACGAGCAGTACTTC
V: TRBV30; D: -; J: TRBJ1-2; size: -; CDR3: CAWSPSSDYGYTF; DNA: TGTGCCTGGAGTCCCTCTAGCGACTATGGCTACACCTTC
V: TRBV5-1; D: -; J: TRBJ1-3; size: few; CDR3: CASSLELGGRNTIYF; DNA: TGCGCCAGCAGCTTGGAGCTCGGGGGGAGAAACACCATATATTTT
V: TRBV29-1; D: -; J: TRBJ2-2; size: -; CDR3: CSVEDPITGPNTGELFF; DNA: TGCAGCGTTGAAGACCCTATCACAGGGCCAAACACCGGGGAGCTGTTTTTT
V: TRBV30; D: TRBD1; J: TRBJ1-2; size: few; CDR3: CAWSAGQGYGYTF; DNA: TGTGCCTGGAGCGCAGGACAGGGGTATGGCTACACCTTC
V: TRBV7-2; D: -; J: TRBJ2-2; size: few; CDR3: CASSTGTLGTGELFF; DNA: TGTGCCAGCAGCACCGGGACCCTGGGTACCGGGGAGCTGTTTTTT
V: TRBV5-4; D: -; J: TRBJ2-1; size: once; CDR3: CASSLAPNNEQFF; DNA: TGTGCCAGCAGCTTGGCTCCCAACAATGAGCAGTTCTTC
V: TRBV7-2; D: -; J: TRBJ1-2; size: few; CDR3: CASSLSGTAGYTF; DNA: TGTGCCAGCAGCTTATCAGGGACGGCTGGCTACACCTTC
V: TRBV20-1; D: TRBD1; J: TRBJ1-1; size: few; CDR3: CSAQPRGSEAFF; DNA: TGCAGTGCTCAACCCAGGGGGTCTGAAGCTTTCTTT
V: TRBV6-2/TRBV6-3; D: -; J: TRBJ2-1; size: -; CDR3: CASSYSPVRGLYNEQFF; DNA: TGTGCCAGCAGTTACTCCCCAGTGCGGGGACTCTACAATGAGCAGTTCTTC
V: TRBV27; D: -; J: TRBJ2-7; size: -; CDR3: CASSDLSVGAYEQYF; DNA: TGTGCCAGCAGTGATCTCTCCGTTGGGGCCTACGAGCAGTACTTC
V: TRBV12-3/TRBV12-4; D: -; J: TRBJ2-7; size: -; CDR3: CASTGLHGYEQYF; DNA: TGTGCCAGCACGGGCCTCCACGGGTACGAGCAGTACTTC
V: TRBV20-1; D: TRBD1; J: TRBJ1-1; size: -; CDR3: CSASDREEAFF; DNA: TGCAGTGCTTCGGACAGGGAGGAAGCTTTCTTT
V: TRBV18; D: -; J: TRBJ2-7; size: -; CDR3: CASSLQDSFGEQYF; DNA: TGTGCCAGCTCACTCCAGGATTCATTTGGGGAGCAGTACTTC
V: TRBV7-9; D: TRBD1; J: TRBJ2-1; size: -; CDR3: CASSLGGQRPYNEQFF; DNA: TGTGCCAGCAGCTTAGGGGGACAGCGACCTTACAATGAGCAGTTCTTC
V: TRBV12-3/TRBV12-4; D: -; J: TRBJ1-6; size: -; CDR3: CASSFGRSPNSPLHF; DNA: TGTGCCAGCAGTTTCGGACGGAGTCCAAATTCACCCCTCCACTTT
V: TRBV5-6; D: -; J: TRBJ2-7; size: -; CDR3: CASSLGGHTYEQYF; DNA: TGTGCCAGCAGCTTGGGGGGACATACCTACGAGCAGTACTTC
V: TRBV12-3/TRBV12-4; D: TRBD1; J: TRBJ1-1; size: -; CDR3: CASSLEATGAFF; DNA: TGTGCCAGCAGTTTGGAGGCGACAGGGGCTTTCTTT
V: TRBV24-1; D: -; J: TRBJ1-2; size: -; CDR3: CAPIGVDYGYTF; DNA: TGTGCCCCCATCGGGGTGGACTATGGCTACACCTTC
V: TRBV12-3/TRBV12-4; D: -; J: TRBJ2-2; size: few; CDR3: CASRAGTNTGELFF; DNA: TGTGCCAGCAGGGCCGGGACCAACACCGGGGAGCTGTTTTTT
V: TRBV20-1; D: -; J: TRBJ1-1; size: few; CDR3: CSAARGVPGPTGEAFF; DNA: TGCAGTGCCGCGAGGGGGGTCCCTGGGCCGACCGGGGAAGCTTTCTTT